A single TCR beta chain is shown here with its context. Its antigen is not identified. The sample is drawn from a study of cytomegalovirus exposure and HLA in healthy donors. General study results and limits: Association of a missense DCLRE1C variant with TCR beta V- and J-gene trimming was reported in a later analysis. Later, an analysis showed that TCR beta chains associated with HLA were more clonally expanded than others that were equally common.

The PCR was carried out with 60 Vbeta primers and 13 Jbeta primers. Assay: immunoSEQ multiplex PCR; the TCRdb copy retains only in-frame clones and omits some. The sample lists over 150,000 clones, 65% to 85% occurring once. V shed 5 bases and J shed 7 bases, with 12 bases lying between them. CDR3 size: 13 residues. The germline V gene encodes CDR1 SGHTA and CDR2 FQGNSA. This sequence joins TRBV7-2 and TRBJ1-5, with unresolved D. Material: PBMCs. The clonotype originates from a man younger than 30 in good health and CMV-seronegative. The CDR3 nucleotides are TGTGCCAGCAGCAATGGGCGAAGGCAGCCCCAGCATTTT. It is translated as CASSNGRRQPQHF.